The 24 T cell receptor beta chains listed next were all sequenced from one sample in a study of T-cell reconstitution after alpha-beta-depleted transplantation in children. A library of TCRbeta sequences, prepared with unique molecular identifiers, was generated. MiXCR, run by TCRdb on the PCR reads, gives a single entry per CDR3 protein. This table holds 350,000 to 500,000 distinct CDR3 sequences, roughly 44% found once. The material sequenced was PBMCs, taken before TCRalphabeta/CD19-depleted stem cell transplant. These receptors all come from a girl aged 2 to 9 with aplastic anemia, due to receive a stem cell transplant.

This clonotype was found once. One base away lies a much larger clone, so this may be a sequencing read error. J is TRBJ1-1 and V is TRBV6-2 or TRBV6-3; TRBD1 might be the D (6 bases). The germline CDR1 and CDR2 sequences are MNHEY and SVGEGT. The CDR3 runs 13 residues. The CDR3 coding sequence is TGTGCCAGCACCTCCGGGAGGGGGACTGAAGCTCTCTTT. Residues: CASTSGRGTEALF.

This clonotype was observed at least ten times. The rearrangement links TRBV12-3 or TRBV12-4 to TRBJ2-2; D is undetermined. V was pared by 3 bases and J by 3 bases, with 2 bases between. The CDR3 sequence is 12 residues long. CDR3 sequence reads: CASSFHTGELFF. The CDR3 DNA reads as TGTGCCAGCAGTTTTCACACCGGGGAGCTGTTTTTT.

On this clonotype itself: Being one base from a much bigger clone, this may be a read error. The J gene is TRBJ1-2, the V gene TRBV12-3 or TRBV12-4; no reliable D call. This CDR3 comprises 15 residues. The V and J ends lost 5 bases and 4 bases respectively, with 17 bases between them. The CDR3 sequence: CASSPTLGRGYGYTF. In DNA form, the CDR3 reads TGTGCCAGCAGTCCAACCCTCGGGAGAGGCTATGGCTACACCTTC.

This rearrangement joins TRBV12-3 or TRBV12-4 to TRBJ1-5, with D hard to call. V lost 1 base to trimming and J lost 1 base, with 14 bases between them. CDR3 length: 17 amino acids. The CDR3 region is CASSLEDRFKSNQPQHF. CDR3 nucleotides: TGTGCCAGCAGTTTAGAGGATCGATTCAAAAGCAATCAGCCCCAGCATTTT.

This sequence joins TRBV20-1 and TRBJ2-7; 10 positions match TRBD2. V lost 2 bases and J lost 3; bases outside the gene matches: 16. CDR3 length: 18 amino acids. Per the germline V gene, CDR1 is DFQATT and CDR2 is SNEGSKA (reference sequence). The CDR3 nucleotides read TGCAGTGCTAGACCCCGAGGGACTAGCGCCGAAACTTACTACGAGCAGTACTTC. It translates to CSARPRGTSAETYYEQYF.

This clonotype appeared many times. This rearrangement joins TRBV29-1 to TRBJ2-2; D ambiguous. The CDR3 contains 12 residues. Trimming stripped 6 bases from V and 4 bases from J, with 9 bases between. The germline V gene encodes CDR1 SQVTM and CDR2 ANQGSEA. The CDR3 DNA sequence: TGCAGCGTGATCCAGACCACCGGGGAGCTGTTTTTT. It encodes CSVIQTTGELFF.

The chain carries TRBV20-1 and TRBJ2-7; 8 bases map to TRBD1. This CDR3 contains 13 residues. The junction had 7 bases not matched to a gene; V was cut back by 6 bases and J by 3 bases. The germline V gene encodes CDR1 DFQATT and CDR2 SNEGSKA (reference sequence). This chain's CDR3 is CSAHYGQGYEQYF. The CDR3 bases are TGCAGTGCCCACTATGGACAGGGCTACGAGCAGTACTTC.

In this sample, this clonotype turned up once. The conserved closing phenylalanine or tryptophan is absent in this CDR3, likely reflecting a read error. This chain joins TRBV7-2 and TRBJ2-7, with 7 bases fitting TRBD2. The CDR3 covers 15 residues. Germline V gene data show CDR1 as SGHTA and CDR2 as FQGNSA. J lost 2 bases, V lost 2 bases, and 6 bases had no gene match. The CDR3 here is CASSLRVGRTYEQYL. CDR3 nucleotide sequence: TGTGCCAGCAGCTTAAGGGTCGGGAGGACCTACGAGCAGTACCTC.

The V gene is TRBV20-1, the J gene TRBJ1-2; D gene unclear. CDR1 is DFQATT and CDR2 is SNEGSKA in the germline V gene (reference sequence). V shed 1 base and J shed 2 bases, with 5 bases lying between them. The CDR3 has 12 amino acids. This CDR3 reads CSARVGNYGYTF. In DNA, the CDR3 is TGCAGTGCTAGAGTGGGAAACTATGGCTACACCTTC.

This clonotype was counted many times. CDR3: CSASETSGWTDTQYF. CDR3 nucleotides: TGCAGTGCTAGCGAAACTAGCGGCTGGACAGATACGCAGTATTTT. The rearrangement joins TRBV20-1 to TRBJ2-3, with 8 bases identical to TRBD2. The V segment lost 3 bases and the J segment 3 bases; nucleotides outside the gene matches: 8. The CDR3 is 15 residues long. Per germline, CDR1 DFQATT and CDR2 SNEGSKA (reference sequence).

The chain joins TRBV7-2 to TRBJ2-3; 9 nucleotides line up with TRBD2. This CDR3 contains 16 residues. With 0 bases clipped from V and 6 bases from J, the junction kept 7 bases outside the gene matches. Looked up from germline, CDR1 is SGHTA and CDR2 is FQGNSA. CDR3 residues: CASSLAGTSLLDTQYF. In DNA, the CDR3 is TGTGCCAGCAGCTTAGCCGGGACTAGCCTCCTTGATACGCAGTATTTT. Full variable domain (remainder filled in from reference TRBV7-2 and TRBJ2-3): GAGVSQSPSNKVTEKGKDVELRCDPISGHTALYWYRQSLGQGLEFLIYFQGNSAPDKSGLPSDRFSAERTGGSVSTLTIQRTQQEDSAVYLCASSLAGTSLLDTQYFGPGTRLTVL.

This CDR3 is CASSESGQGAGELFF. The CDR3 coding sequence is TGCGCCAGCAGTGAGTCAGGACAGGGGGCCGGGGAGCTGTTTTTT. V and J are TRBV10-2 and TRBJ2-2; 10 nucleotides agree with TRBD1. CDR1 is WSHSY, CDR2 SAAADI, per germline. With 0 bases clipped from V and 6 bases from J, the junction kept 1 base outside the gene matches. The CDR3 covers 15 residues.

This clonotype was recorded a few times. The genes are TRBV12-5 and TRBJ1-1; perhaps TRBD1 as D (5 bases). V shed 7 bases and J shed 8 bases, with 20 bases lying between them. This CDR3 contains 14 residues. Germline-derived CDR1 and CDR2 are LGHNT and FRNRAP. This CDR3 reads CASATGGYLGEAFF. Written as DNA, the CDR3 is TGTGCTAGTGCCACAGGTGGCTATTTGGGGGAAGCTTTCTTT.

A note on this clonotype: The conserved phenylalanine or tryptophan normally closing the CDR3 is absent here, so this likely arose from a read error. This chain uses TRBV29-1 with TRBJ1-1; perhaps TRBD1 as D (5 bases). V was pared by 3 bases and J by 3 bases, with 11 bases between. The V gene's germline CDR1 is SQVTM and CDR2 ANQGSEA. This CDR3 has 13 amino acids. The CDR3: CSVEGLFDTEAFY. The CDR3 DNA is TGCAGCGTTGAGGGACTTTTCGACACTGAAGCTTTCTAT.

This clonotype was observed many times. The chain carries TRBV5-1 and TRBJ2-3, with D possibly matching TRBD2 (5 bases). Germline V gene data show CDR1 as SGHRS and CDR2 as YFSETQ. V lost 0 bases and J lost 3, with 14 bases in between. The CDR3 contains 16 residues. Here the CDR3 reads CASSLEASGITDTQYF. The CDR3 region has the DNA TGCGCCAGCAGCTTGGAAGCGTCCGGGATAACAGATACGCAGTATTTT.

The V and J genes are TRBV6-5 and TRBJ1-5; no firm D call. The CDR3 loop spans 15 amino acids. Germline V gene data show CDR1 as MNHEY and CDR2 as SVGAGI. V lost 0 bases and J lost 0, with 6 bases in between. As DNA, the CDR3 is TGTGCCAGCAGTTACTCGACTCCTAGCAATCAGCCCCAGCATTTT. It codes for CASSYSTPSNQPQHF.

CDR3 amino acids: CASSSRDRGVYEQYF. In DNA, the CDR3 is TGCGCCAGCAGCTCCCGGGACAGGGGGGTCTACGAGCAGTACTTC. The V call is TRBV5-1, the J call TRBJ2-7; 11 nucleotides agree with TRBD1. The CDR3 has 15 residues. Germline V gives CDR1 SGHRS, CDR2 YFSETQ. The junction had 5 bases not matched to a gene; V was cut back by 3 bases and J by 3 bases.

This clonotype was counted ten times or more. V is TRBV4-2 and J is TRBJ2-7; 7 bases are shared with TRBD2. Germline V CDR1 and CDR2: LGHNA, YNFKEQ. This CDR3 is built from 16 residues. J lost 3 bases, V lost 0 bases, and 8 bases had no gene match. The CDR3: CASSQEGGRRIYEQYF. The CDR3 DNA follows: TGTGCCAGCAGCCAAGAAGGCGGGAGAAGGATCTACGAGCAGTACTTC.

CDR3 DNA: TGTGCCAGCAGCCTCGGGGACACCCTGCGGACCCAGTACTTC. Its protein product is CASSLGDTLRTQYF. The chain links TRBV4-2 to TRBJ2-5; the D gene is possibly TRBD1 (6 bases). The V end lost 4 bases, the J end lost 7 bases, and 16 bases lay between the germline ends. Per germline, CDR1 LGHNA and CDR2 YNFKEQ. The CDR3 sequence is 14 residues long.

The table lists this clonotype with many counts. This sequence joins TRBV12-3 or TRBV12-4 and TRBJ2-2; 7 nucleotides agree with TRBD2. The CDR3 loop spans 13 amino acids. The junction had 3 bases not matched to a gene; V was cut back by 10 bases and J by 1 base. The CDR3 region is CAILARNTGELFF. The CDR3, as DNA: TGTGCCATACTAGCGCGGAACACCGGGGAGCTGTTTTTT.

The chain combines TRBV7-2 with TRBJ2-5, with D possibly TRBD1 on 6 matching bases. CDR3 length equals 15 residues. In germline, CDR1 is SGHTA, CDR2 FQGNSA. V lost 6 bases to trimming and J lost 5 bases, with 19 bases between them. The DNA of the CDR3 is TGTGCCAGCAGACGCCTAGGGGGATTTCCTGAGACCCAGTACTTC. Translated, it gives CASRRLGGFPETQYF.

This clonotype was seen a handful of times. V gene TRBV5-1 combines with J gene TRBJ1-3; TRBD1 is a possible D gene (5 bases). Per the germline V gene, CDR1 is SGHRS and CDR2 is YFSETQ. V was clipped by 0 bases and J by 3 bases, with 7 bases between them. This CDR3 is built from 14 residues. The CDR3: CASSLGTGGNTIYF. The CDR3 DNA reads TGCGCCAGCAGCTTGGGTACAGGTGGAAACACCATATATTTT.

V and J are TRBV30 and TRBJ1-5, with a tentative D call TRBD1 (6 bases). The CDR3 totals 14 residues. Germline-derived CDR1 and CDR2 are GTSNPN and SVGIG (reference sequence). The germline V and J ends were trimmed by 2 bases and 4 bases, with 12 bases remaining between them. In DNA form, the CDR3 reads TGTGCCTGGAGTCGGGACAAAATAAATCAGCCCCAGCATTTT. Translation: CAWSRDKINQPQHF.

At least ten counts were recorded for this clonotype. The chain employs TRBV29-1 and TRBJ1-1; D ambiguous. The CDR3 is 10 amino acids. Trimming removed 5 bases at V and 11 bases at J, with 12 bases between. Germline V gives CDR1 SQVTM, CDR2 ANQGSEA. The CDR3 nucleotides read TGCAGCGTTCCCAGACTCCCGGCTTTCTTT. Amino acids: CSVPRLPAFF.